One and the same sample provided the 10 T cell receptor beta chains below, sequenced in a study of graft-versus-host responses after intestinal transplantation. Method: immunoSEQ multiplex PCR; TCRdb's copy keeps in-frame clones and lacks some. The profile shows some 100,000 clones, 92% of them singletons. These receptors' antigens are unknown. This material consisted of unstimulated CD8+ T cells sorted from spleen or lymph node cells, taken before transplant. The receptors originated from a human donor who was the organ donor for an intestinal transplant.

The CDR3 loop is CASSLGSRGHGLEPQHF. CDR3 sequence (DNA): TGTGCCAGCAGCTTGGGTTCTCGAGGGCATGGCCTTGAGCCCCAGCATTTT. The gene calls are TRBV7-2 and TRBJ1-5; D call uncertain. V was trimmed by 3 bases and J by 8 bases, leaving 23 bases between them. Germline lookup yields CDR1 SGHTA and CDR2 FQGNSA. This CDR3 contains 17 residues. The full variable domain, in which reference TRBV7-2 and TRBJ1-5 provide the parts outside the CDR3, is GAGVSQSPSNKVTEKGKDVELRCDPISGHTALYWYRQSLGQGLEFLIYFQGNSAPDKSGLPSDRFSAERTGGSVSTLTIQRTQQEDSAVYLCASSLGSRGHGLEPQHFGDGTRLSIL.

The V gene is TRBV4-1, the J gene TRBJ2-1, with a tentative D call TRBD2 (5 bases). Trimming cost V 3 bases and J 10 bases, with 19 bases left between them. The V gene's germline CDR1 is MGHRA and CDR2 YSYEKL. The CDR3 consists of 15 residues. The DNA for the CDR3 is TGCGCCAGCAGCCAGCTTGCACTAGATCTGGACGAGCAGTTCTTC. Translated: CASSQLALDLDEQFF.

The rearrangement uses TRBV13 and TRBJ2-1; D not certain. This CDR3 is built from 14 residues. Between the trimmed V and J ends, which lost 5 bases and 0 bases, there was a span of 8 bases. The V gene's germline CDR1 is PRHDT and CDR2 FYEKMQ (reference sequence). CDR3 protein: CASSPVSSYNEQFF. The CDR3 DNA reads TGTGCCAGCAGCCCGGTGAGCTCCTACAATGAGCAGTTCTTC.

This rearrangement joins TRBV4-1 to TRBJ2-1; TRBD2 might be the D (5 bases). The V end lost 4 bases, the J end lost 1 base, and 20 bases lay between the germline ends. Germline-derived CDR1 and CDR2 are MGHRA and YSYEKL. CDR3 length equals 18 residues. CDR3 sequence (DNA): TGCGCCAGCAGCCCCTTTGACTGGATTAGCGTATCCTACAATGAGCAGTTCTTC. This translates into CASSPFDWISVSYNEQFF.

The J gene is TRBJ2-2, the V gene TRBV5-1; weak D call: TRBD2 (5 bases). In germline, CDR1 is SGHRS, CDR2 YFSETQ. The V end was cut by 1 base, the J end by 4 bases, with 11 bases between. The CDR3 is 15 residues long. In DNA, the CDR3 is TGCGCCAGCAGCTTGAGTGAGGGCGGCACCGGGGAGCTGTTTTTT. Translation gives CASSLSEGGTGELFF. Drawing the rest from reference TRBV5-1 and TRBJ2-2, the complete variable domain is KAGVTQTPRYLIKTRGQQVTLSCSPISGHRSVSWYQQTPGQGLQFLFEYFSETQRNKGNFPGRFSGRQFSNSRSEMNVSTLELGDSALYLCASSLSEGGTGELFFGEGSRLTVL.

This chain connects TRBV13 to TRBJ2-5; D possibly corresponds to TRBD2 (6 bases). The CDR3 totals 17 residues. The ends were cut back, 4 bases at V and 4 bases at J, with 22 bases in the middle. CDR1 and CDR2 (germline): PRHDT, FYEKMQ (reference sequence). Here the CDR3 reads CASSSSLGGNSGETQYF. The CDR3 region has the DNA TGTGCCAGCAGCTCCTCTTTGGGCGGGAACTCGGGAGAGACCCAGTACTTC.

This clone was seen more than once but under ten times. The chain couples TRBV6-1 to TRBJ2-7; 10 bases are a match to TRBD1. CDR3 length equals 14 residues. Trimming removed 4 bases from V and 2 bases from J; junction bases left unmatched: 2. CDR1 and CDR2 (germline): MNHNS, SASEGT. The CDR3 reads CASSGQGAPYEQYF. DNA for the CDR3: TGTGCCAGCAGTGGACAGGGGGCCCCCTACGAGCAGTACTTC.

This chain uses TRBV2 with TRBJ1-4; 8 bases map to TRBD1. The CDR3 spans 17 residues. Losses at the gene ends were 5 bases for V and 4 bases for J; bases not matched to a gene: 12. CDR1 is SNHLY, CDR2 FYNNEI, per germline. The chain's CDR3 is CASSPPGQGWGNEKLFF. The CDR3 coding sequence is TGTGCCAGCAGTCCGCCTGGACAGGGATGGGGTAATGAAAAACTGTTTTTT.

The gene calls are TRBV6-6 and TRBJ2-3; D gene ambiguous. This CDR3 is built from 16 residues. Germline assignment: CDR1 MNHNY and CDR2 SVGAGI (reference sequence). V lost 0 bases to trimming and J lost 0 bases, with 10 bases between them. The DNA of the CDR3 is TGTGCCAGCAGTTACTCGACCGCAGGTAGCACAGATACGCAGTATTTT. Its protein is CASSYSTAGSTDTQYF.

CDR3 nucleotide sequence: TGCAGCGTTAGGGCGGGGGCCTACGAGCAGTACTTC. Translating it yields CSVRAGAYEQYF. The chain is built from TRBV29-1 and TRBJ2-7, with 7 bases matching TRBD2. V lost 5 bases, J lost 2 bases, and 3 bases stayed unmatched. Per germline, CDR1 SQVTM and CDR2 ANQGSEA. There are 12 residues in the CDR3.